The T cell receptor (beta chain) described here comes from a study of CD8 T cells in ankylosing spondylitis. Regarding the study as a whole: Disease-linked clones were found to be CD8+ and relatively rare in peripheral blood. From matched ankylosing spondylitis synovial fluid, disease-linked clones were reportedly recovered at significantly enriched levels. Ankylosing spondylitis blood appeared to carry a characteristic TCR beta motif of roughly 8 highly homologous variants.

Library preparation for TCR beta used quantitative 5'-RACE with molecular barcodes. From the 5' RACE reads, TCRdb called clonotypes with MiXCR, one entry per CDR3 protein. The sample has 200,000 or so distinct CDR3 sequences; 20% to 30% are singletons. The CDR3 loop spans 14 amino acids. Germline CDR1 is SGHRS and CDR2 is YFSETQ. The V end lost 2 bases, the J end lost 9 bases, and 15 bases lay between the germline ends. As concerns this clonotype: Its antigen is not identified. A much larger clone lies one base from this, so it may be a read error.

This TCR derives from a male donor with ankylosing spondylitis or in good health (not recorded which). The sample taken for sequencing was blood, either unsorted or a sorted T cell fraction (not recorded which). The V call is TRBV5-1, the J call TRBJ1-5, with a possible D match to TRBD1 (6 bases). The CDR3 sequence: CASSFSGVDPPQHF. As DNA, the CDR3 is TGCGCCAGCAGCTTTTCAGGGGTGGATCCGCCCCAGCATTTT.